Listed below are T cell receptor beta chains from one sample, sequenced in a study of blood T cells in healthy people across ages. MiXCR, run by TCRdb on the 5' RACE reads, gives a single entry per CDR3 protein. The sample lists roughly 800,000 distinct CDR3 sequences, 55% to 75% occurring once. Sequencing was carried out using blood. Receptors were obtained from a man in his thirties or forties in good health. Both conserved end residues are part of each CDR3. The D gene is left open where the match is weak. The size of a clone is reported for some rows only, either as once, few or many, or as a class for expanded clones.

>TRBV28|TRBJ2-5|few|.
CASSIGLVQETQYF
TGTGCCAGCAGTATAGGGTTGGTTCAAGAGACCCAGTACTTC
>TRBV15|TRBJ1-2|.|.
CATSTENGYTF
TGTGCCACCAGTACAGAGAATGGCTACACCTTC
>TRBV5-1|TRBJ1-2|.|TRBD1
CACSLMQGEYGYTF
TGCGCCTGCAGCTTGATGCAGGGGGAATATGGCTACACCTTC
>TRBV20-1|TRBJ2-4|.|.
CSARETTRVNIQYF
TGCAGTGCTAGAGAAACTACACGGGTAAACATTCAGTACTTC
>TRBV3-1|TRBJ2-7|.|.
CASSYAGRSYEQYF
TGTGCCAGCAGCTACGCGGGCCGATCCTACGAGCAGTACTTC
>TRBV10-3|TRBJ2-7|.|.
CAIRDSRTQDEQYF
TGTGCCATCAGGGATTCTAGGACACAGGACGAGCAGTACTTC
>TRBV20-1|TRBJ2-1|.|TRBD2
CSARTSGLPEQFF
TGCAGTGCTCGGACTAGCGGCCTGCCTGAGCAGTTCTTC
>TRBV19|TRBJ2-5|.|.
CASSILARNRETQYF
TGTGCCAGTAGTATTCTCGCTAGAAATAGGGAGACCCAGTACTTC
>TRBV28|TRBJ2-7|.|.
CASSLVAGPLGYEQYF
TGTGCCAGCAGTTTGGTGGCGGGACCTTTAGGGTACGAGCAGTACTTC
>TRBV2|TRBJ2-5|.|TRBD2
CASSERSGRALEQYF
TGTGCCAGCAGTGAGAGGAGCGGGAGGGCCTTAGAGCAGTACTTC
>TRBV20-1|TRBJ1-6|.|.
CSAWSDPNSPLHF
TGCAGTGCTTGGTCAGATCCCAATTCACCCCTCCACTTT
>TRBV20-1|TRBJ2-7|few|.
CSAREGPHLEQYF
TGCAGTGCTAGGGAGGGACCCCATCTCGAGCAGTACTTC
>TRBV20-1|TRBJ2-1|many|TRBD2
CSASGGGVNNEQFF
TGCAGTGCTAGTGGGGGGGGTGTTAACAATGAGCAGTTCTTC
>TRBV29-1|TRBJ2-1|.|.
CSAGARFNEQFF
TGCAGCGCTGGGGCCCGCTTCAATGAGCAGTTCTTC
>TRBV20-1|TRBJ2-1|.|TRBD1
CSARASRGQAYNEQFF
TGCAGTGCTAGAGCGAGTAGAGGACAGGCATACAATGAGCAGTTCTTC
>TRBV12-3/TRBV12-4|TRBJ2-3|.|TRBD2
CASSLARGLAGGPADTQYF
TGTGCCAGCAGTTTAGCGCGGGGACTAGCGGGAGGGCCCGCAGATACGCAGTATTTT
>TRBV7-2|TRBJ2-7|few|TRBD2
CASSVRTSGGVEQYF
TGTGCCAGCAGCGTCAGGACTAGCGGGGGGGTAGAGCAGTACTTC
>TRBV29-1|TRBJ2-4|few|.
CSVTIDRQYF
TGCAGCGTTACCATAGATCGGCAGTACTTC
>TRBV5-1|TRBJ2-7|few|TRBD1
CASSFGQEELHVYEQYF
TGCGCCAGCAGCTTCGGACAGGAGGAACTCCACGTCTACGAGCAGTACTTC
>TRBV20-1|TRBJ2-3|.|.
CSSEDNTDTQYF
TGCAGTTCCGAAGACAACACAGATACGCAGTATTTT
>TRBV7-9|TRBJ2-3|.|.
CASSPTDPTDTQYF
TGTGCCAGCAGCCCGACGGACCCCACAGATACGCAGTATTTT
>TRBV28|TRBJ2-7|.|TRBD2
CASSPAGGGYEQYF
TGTGCCAGCAGTCCCGCGGGAGGAGGGTACGAGCAGTACTTC
>TRBV7-9|TRBJ1-1|.|.
CASSRLAEAFF
TGTGCCAGCAGCCGTCTGGCTGAAGCTTTCTTT
>TRBV7-2|TRBJ2-3|.|TRBD1
CASSYTGTGRLSRADTQYF
TGTGCCAGCAGCTATACCGGGACAGGGAGATTGTCCCGAGCAGATACGCAGTATTTT
>TRBV6-5|TRBJ1-6|.|TRBD1
CASSYSIPGQGAYNSPLHF
TGTGCCAGCAGCTACTCGATTCCGGGACAGGGGGCTTATAATTCACCCCTCCACTTT
>TRBV29-1|TRBJ1-4|few|.
CSVGSTNEKLFF
TGCAGCGTTGGCTCGACTAATGAAAAACTGTTTTTT
>TRBV4-3|TRBJ2-2|.|.
CASSQEAETGELFF
TGCGCCAGCAGCCAAGAAGCGGAAACCGGGGAGCTGTTTTTT
>TRBV18|TRBJ2-5|once|TRBD2
CASSTSLETQYF
TGTGCCAGCTCGACTAGCTTAGAGACCCAGTACTTC
>TRBV9|TRBJ2-1|.|.
CASSVGGEGYNEQFF
TGTGCCAGCAGCGTTGGCGGGGAAGGGTACAATGAGCAGTTCTTC
>TRBV6-1|TRBJ2-1|.|TRBD1
CASSLLAGQGDYNEQFF
TGTGCCAGCAGCCTCCTCGCGGGACAGGGGGATTACAATGAGCAGTTCTTC
>TRBV7-9|TRBJ1-2|.|.
CASSLGLDGDGHTF
TGTGCCAGCAGCTTAGGGCTGGACGGGGATGGCCACACCTTC
>TRBV2|TRBJ1-1|.|.
CASSAVGTEAFF
TGTGCCAGCAGCGCAGTGGGCACTGAAGCTTTCTTT
>TRBV20-1|TRBJ2-1|many|TRBD2
CSARDLYSGGPSGEQFF
TGCAGTGCTAGAGATCTCTATTCGGGGGGGCCGAGTGGAGAGCAGTTCTTC
>TRBV4-1|TRBJ2-3|once|.
CASSPDGNTDTQYF
TGCGCCAGCAGCCCCGATGGGAACACAGATACGCAGTATTTT
>TRBV7-2|TRBJ2-3|.|.
CASSSPWQGPTLTDTQYF
TGTGCCAGCAGCTCCCCCTGGCAGGGTCCGACTCTCACAGATACGCAGTATTTT
>TRBV30|TRBJ2-1|.|.
CAWIGANYPYNEQFF
TGTGCCTGGATAGGGGCCAACTACCCCTACAATGAGCAGTTCTTC
>TRBV4-3|TRBJ2-3|few|TRBD2
CASSLERETDTQYF
TGCGCCAGCAGCCTAGAGCGGGAAACAGATACGCAGTATTTT
>TRBV29-1|TRBJ2-7|few|.
CTEAYRVPGSEQYF
TGCACCGAGGCATACAGGGTCCCCGGGTCCGAGCAGTACTTC
>TRBV9|TRBJ1-2|few|.
CASSISGGGLYGYTF
TGTGCCAGCAGCATAAGCGGGGGGGGCCTCTATGGCTACACCTTC
>TRBV10-3|TRBJ1-1|.|.
CAISERGQNTEAFF
TGTGCCATCAGTGAACGGGGGCAGAACACTGAAGCTTTCTTT
>TRBV29-1|TRBJ2-5|many|.
CSVRQRNIKAQYF
TGCAGCGTTAGGCAGCGGAATATAAAGGCCCAGTACTTC
>TRBV7-2|TRBJ2-3|.|TRBD2
CASSFRLAGGPDTQYF
TGTGCCAGCAGCTTTCGACTAGCGGGAGGCCCAGATACGCAGTATTTT
>TRBV2|TRBJ2-7|once|TRBD2
CASSGLADHEQYF
TGTGCCAGCAGTGGACTAGCAGACCACGAGCAGTACTTC
>TRBV19|TRBJ2-3|.|.
CASSNRRADTQYF
TGTGCCAGTAGTAACAGACGCGCAGATACGCAGTATTTT
>TRBV12-3/TRBV12-4|TRBJ2-7|few|.
CASSRQAGTYEQYF
TGTGCCAGCAGCCGCCAGGCAGGGACCTACGAGCAGTACTTC
>TRBV5-1|TRBJ2-1|.|.
CASKPGDGGNEQFF
TGCGCCAGCAAACCGGGGGATGGGGGGAATGAGCAGTTCTTC
>TRBV29-1|TRBJ2-7|few|TRBD2
CSVSREEGYEQYF
TGCAGCGTTTCGCGGGAGGAGGGCTACGAGCAGTACTTC
>TRBV20-1|TRBJ2-1|.|TRBD2
CSARGTSGSLAYNEQFF
TGCAGTGCTAGAGGGACTAGCGGGAGTCTGGCCTACAATGAGCAGTTCTTC
>TRBV20-1|TRBJ2-1|once|TRBD2
CSEAGGPFNEQFF
TGCAGTGAGGCGGGGGGGCCTTTCAATGAGCAGTTCTTC
>TRBV5-6|TRBJ2-1|.|TRBD2
CAGSLVAGPLAGGHEQFF
TGTGCCGGCAGCTTGGTTGCGGGTCCACTAGCGGGAGGACATGAGCAGTTCTTC
>TRBV19|TRBJ2-3|.|.
CASSIIGGTDTQYF
TGTGCCAGTAGTATCATTGGTGGCACAGATACGCAGTATTTT
>TRBV9|TRBJ2-4|.|.
CASSGRWDGSQYF
TGTGCCAGCAGTGGCCGGTGGGACGGTAGTCAGTACTTC
>TRBV11-1|TRBJ2-7|.|.
CASSPATTGYEQYF
TGTGCCAGCAGCCCAGCCACTACCGGCTACGAGCAGTACTTC
>TRBV2|TRBJ1-1|.|TRBD1
CASSYGQGETFF
TGTGCCAGCAGCTACGGACAGGGTGAAACTTTCTTT
>TRBV4-2|TRBJ2-5|once|.
CASSYTTIDEQYF
TGTGCCAGCAGCTACACAACGATCGATGAGCAGTACTTC
>TRBV3-1|TRBJ1-2|few|.
CASGTLKLPNYGYTF
TGTGCCAGCGGGACCCTAAAGCTTCCTAACTATGGCTACACCTTC
>TRBV11-2|TRBJ2-1|many|TRBD2
CASSSTSGGNEQFF
TGTGCCAGCAGCTCGACTAGCGGGGGAAATGAGCAGTTCTTC
>TRBV3-1|TRBJ2-5|.|.
CASSKSLEETQYF
TGTGCCAGCAGCAAGTCTTTGGAAGAGACCCAGTACTTC
>TRBV7-2|TRBJ2-3|.|.
CASNVGPDTQYF
TGTGCCAGCAATGTGGGACCAGATACGCAGTATTTT